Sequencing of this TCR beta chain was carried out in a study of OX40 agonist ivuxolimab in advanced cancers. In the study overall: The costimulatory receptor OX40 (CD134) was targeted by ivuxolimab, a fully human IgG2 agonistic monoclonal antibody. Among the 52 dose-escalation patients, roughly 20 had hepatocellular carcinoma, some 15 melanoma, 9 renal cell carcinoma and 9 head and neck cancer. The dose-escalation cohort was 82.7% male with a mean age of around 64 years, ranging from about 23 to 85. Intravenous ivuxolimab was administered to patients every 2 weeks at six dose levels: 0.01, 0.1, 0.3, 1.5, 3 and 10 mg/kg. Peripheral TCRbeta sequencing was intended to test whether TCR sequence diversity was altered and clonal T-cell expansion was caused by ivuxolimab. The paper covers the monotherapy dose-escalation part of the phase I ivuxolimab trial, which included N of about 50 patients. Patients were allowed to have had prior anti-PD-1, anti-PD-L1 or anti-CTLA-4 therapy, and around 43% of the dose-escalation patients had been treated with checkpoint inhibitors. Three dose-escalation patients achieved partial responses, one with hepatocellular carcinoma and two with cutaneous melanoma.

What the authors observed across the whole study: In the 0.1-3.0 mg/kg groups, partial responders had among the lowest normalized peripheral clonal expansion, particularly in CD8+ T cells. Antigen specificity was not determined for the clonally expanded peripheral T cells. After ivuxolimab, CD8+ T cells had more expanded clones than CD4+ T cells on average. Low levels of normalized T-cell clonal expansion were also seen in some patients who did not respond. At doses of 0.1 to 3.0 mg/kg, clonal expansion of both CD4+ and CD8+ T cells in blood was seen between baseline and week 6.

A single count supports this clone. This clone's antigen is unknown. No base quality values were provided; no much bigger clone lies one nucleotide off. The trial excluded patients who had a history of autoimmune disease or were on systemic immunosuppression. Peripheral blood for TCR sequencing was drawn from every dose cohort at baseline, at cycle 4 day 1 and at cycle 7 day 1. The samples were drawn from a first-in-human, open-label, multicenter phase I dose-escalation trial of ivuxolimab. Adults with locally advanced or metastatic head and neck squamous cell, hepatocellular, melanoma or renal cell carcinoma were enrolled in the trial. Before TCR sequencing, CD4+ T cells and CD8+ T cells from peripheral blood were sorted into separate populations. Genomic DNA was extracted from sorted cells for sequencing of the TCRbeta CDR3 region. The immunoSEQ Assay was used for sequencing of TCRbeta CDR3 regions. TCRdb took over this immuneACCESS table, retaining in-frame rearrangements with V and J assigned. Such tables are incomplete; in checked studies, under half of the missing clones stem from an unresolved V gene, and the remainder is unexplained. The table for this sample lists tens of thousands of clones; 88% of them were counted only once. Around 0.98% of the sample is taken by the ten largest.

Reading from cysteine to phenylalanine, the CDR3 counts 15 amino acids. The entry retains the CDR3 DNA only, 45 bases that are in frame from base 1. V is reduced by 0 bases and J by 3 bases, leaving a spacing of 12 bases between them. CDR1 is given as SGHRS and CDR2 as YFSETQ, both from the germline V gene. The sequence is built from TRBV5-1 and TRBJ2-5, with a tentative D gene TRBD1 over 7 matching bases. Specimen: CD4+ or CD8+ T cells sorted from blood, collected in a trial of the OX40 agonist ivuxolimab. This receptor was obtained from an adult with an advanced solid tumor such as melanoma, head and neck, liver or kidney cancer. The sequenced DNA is TGCGCCAGCAGCTTGGACAGGGGAGGTGAAGAGACCCAGTACTTC. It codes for CASSLDRGGEETQYF.